This T cell receptor (beta chain) was sequenced in a study of T-cell reconstitution after alpha-beta-depleted transplantation in children. V shed 4 bases, J shed 5 bases, and the junction held 9 bases outside the gene matches. CDR3 length equals 15 residues. Germline V lookup: CDR1 SGHAT, CDR2 FQDESV (reference sequence). Preparation of the TCRbeta library involved a method that used unique molecular identifiers. TCRdb re-analysed the PCR reads in MiXCR, keeping a single row per CDR3 protein. Of more than 85,000 distinct CDR3 sequences in the sample, about 8% are singletons; the top ten hold around 17%.

The receptor was derived from a boy between 2 and 15 years old with acute lymphoblastic leukemia, due to receive a stem cell transplant. The V gene is TRBV11-1, the J gene TRBJ2-5, with 8 bases identical to TRBD2. The material sequenced was PBMCs, taken before TCRalphabeta/CD19-depleted stem cell transplant. The CDR3 is CASSSGGVNGETQYF. The DNA for the CDR3 is TGTGCCAGCAGCTCCGGGGGGGTCAACGGGGAGACCCAGTACTTC.